The 20 T cell receptor beta chains reported below all come from one sample, sequenced in a study of blood T cells in healthy people across ages (dated by TCRdb to between 2015 and 2017). Receptor libraries were prepared by 5' RACE. Sequencing was performed on an Illumina HiSeq 2500. A second PCR of about 6 to 12 cycles was performed with a sample-barcoded 5' primer and a J-beta primer mix. The public reads were run again by TCRdb, first through fastp at Q25 and then through MiXCR, and only productive beta chains were kept. Identical CDR3 proteins give one entry, which carries the most common genes and DNA. The sample contains 1.6 million or so distinct CDR3 sequences, about 32% of them found a single time. Of the sample, about 10% is held by the ten largest clones. Sequenced input: blood. The receptors come from a woman in her 30s in good health.

This clonotype was detected ten times or more. The chain has TRBV7-2 and TRBJ2-7; 7 bases fit TRBD1. Germline loops: CDR1 SGHTA, CDR2 FQGNSA. Trimming cost V 4 bases and J 7 bases; bases outside gene matches: 7. The CDR3 consists of 13 residues. CDR3 sequence reads: CASSYGTASEQYF. The DNA for the CDR3 is TGTGCCAGCAGCTACGGGACAGCTTCTGAGCAGTACTTC.

This clonotype was seen a few times. The rearrangement uses TRBV20-1 and TRBJ2-5; TRBD2 matches at 14 bases. The CDR3 loop spans 18 amino acids. The V segment lost 5 bases and the J segment 5 bases; nucleotides outside the gene matches: 16. Germline V lookup: CDR1 DFQATT, CDR2 SNEGSKA (reference sequence). CDR3 bases: TGCAGTGCTGGACGACTAGCGGGGGGGCCCGTCTCGTCGGAGACCCAGTACTTC. Amino acids: CSAGRLAGGPVSSETQYF.

The rearrangement uses TRBV7-3 and TRBJ2-3; possibly TRBD1 for D (5 bases). V shed 1 base and J shed 5 bases, with 16 bases lying between them. The CDR3 loop spans 16 amino acids. CDR1 is SGHTA, CDR2 FQGTGA, per germline. This CDR3 reads CASSLSSQGHRDTQYF. The CDR3 nucleotides read TGTGCCAGCAGCTTAAGTTCCCAGGGTCATAGAGATACGCAGTATTTT.

A word on this clonotype: A single base separates this from a much larger clone, so it may be a read error. The chain carries TRBV4-1 and TRBJ2-4, with D hard to call. The V end lost 1 base, the J end lost 0 bases, and 7 bases lay between the germline ends. CDR3 length: 15 residues. Per germline, CDR1 MGHRA and CDR2 YSYEKL. CDR3 coding DNA: TGCGCCAGCAGCCAAGTAACAGCAGCCAAAAACATTCAGTACTTC. Protein product: CASSQVTAAKNIQYF.

This clonotype came up a few times. This chain links TRBV7-2 with TRBJ2-7; perhaps TRBD2 as D (5 bases). The CDR3 covers 15 residues. Deletions cut 2 bases from V and 7 bases from J, with 18 bases between. CDR1 SGHTA and CDR2 FQGNSA come from the germline V gene. The DNA for the CDR3 is TGTGCCAGCAGCTTACTCTCAGGACGGACGGGAGAGCAGTACTTC. This codes for CASSLLSGRTGEQYF.

This clonotype has just a few counts. CDR3 sequence: CSAQRKTGTNTEAFF. The CDR3, as DNA: TGCAGTGCCCAGAGAAAGACAGGGACGAACACTGAAGCTTTCTTT. The chain couples TRBV20-1 to TRBJ1-1; 7 positions match TRBD1. V dropped 6 bases and J dropped 1; count of bases not matched to a gene: 11. CDR3 length equals 15 residues. The germline CDR1 and CDR2 sequences are DFQATT and SNEGSKA (reference sequence).

The chain has TRBV14 and TRBJ2-1; 16 bases match TRBD2. Germline lookup yields CDR1 SGHDN and CDR2 FVKESK. The V segment lost 4 bases and the J segment 10 bases; nucleotides outside the gene matches: 7. The CDR3 runs 16 residues. CDR3 in amino acids: CASSPGTSGGAQEQFF. Written as DNA, the CDR3 is TGTGCCAGCAGCCCTGGGACTAGCGGGGGGGCCCAGGAGCAGTTCTTC.

V is TRBV20-1 and J is TRBJ2-7; TRBD2 aligns across 9 bases. The V segment lost 0 bases and the J segment 7 bases; nucleotides outside the gene matches: 7. CDR1 is DFQATT, CDR2 SNEGSKA, per germline (reference sequence). This CDR3 comprises 14 residues. The CDR3 here is CSARDAGGPGEQYF. The CDR3 DNA is TGCAGTGCTAGAGATGCGGGAGGGCCGGGGGAGCAGTACTTC.

The CDR3 sequence is CAGIRDRANYGYTF. The CDR3 DNA reads as TGTGCCGGGATTAGGGACAGGGCTAACTATGGCTACACCTTC. This chain uses TRBV30 with TRBJ1-2; TRBD1 matches 9 bases. This CDR3 has 14 amino acids. From germline, CDR1 is GTSNPN and CDR2 SVGIG (reference sequence). V lost 8 bases to trimming and J lost 0 bases; unmatched junction nucleotides: 7.

V usage is TRBV20-1 and J usage is TRBJ2-5, with D possibly called TRBD1 or TRBD2 (5 bases each). The CDR3 has 13 amino acids. Germline CDR1 reads DFQATT; CDR2 reads SNEGSKA (reference sequence). The V and J ends lost 5 bases and 9 bases respectively, with 19 bases between them. CDR3 protein: CSASPGRSPPQYF. DNA of the CDR3: TGCAGTGCTTCGCCGGGGCGAAGCCCTCCCCAGTACTTC.

This clonotype was seen a few times. This rearrangement joins TRBV2 to TRBJ2-1, with 7 positions matching TRBD1. After removal of 4 bases from V and 0 bases from J, the junction contained 3 bases not matched to a gene. This CDR3 region has 15 residues. CDR1 is SNHLY, CDR2 FYNNEI, per germline. CDR3 amino acids: CASSARDSSYNEQFF. The CDR3 DNA is TGTGCCAGCAGTGCCCGGGACAGCTCCTACAATGAGCAGTTCTTC.

This rearrangement joins TRBV30 to TRBJ2-5; TRBD1 matches 8 bases. The J call may be wrong; the DNA end is better matched by TRBJ2-7. The CDR3 sequence is 14 residues long. Germline CDR1 is GTSNPN and CDR2 is SVGIG (reference sequence). This CDR3 is CAWSLQGDGGEQYF. Here the CDR3 DNA reads TGTGCCTGGAGTCTACAGGGGGATGGGGGCGAGCAGTACTTC.

The chain employs TRBV7-8 and TRBJ2-6; 8 bases line up with TRBD2. CDR1 is SGHVS and CDR2 is FQNEAQ in the germline V gene. There are 17 residues in the CDR3. The V and J ends lost 2 bases and 0 bases, in that order; junction bases with no gene match: 3. The CDR3 nucleotides are TGTGCCAGCAGCTTAATAGCGGGGAACTCTGGGGCCAACGTCCTGACTTTC. It translates to CASSLIAGNSGANVLTF.

V and J are TRBV4-1 and TRBJ2-5; 12 nucleotides align to TRBD2. With V trimmed by 4 bases and J by 2 bases, 8 bases remained unmatched. Germline V gene data show CDR1 as MGHRA and CDR2 as YSYEKL. CDR3 size: 17 residues. CDR3 sequence: CASSPRLAGDWQETQYF. The CDR3 coding sequence is TGCGCCAGCAGCCCTAGACTAGCGGGAGACTGGCAAGAGACCCAGTACTTC.

This chain connects TRBV13 to TRBJ2-7; 12 positions agree with TRBD2. The V gene's germline CDR1 is PRHDT and CDR2 FYEKMQ (reference sequence). V lost 5 bases to trimming and J lost 6 bases; unmatched junction nucleotides: 11. The CDR3 loop spans 16 amino acids. The CDR3 DNA is TGTGCCAGCAGCATCGGACTAGCGGGACCCCCCCGCGAGCAGTACTTC. Its protein is CASSIGLAGPPREQYF.

This clonotype was detected a few times. The V gene is TRBV7-9, the J gene TRBJ2-3; D call uncertain. CDR1 and CDR2 from the germline V gene are SEHNR and FQNEAQ (reference sequence). Trimming shortened V by 5 bases and J by 6 bases, and 12 bases separated the two germline ends. This CDR3 has 13 residues. DNA of the CDR3: TGTGCCAGCAGCCCCACCGACGAGGATACGCAGTATTTT. Amino acids: CASSPTDEDTQYF.

A word on this clonotype: A junction boundary mismatches the germline segment, possibly from a read error. This rearrangement joins TRBV6-5 to TRBJ2-5; D perhaps matches TRBD2 (6 bases). Germline V gives CDR1 MNHEY, CDR2 SVGAGI. CDR3 size: 14 residues. CDR3 DNA sequence: TGTGCCAGCAGGTACTCGGGGGAAATCGAGACCCAGTACTTC. Translated: CASRYSGEIETQYF.

The CDR3 DNA is TGCAGTGCTAGAGAACCCCGACTTTACGAGCAGTACTTC. Translating gives CSAREPRLYEQYF. The chain recombines TRBV20-1 with TRBJ2-7, with unresolved D. This CDR3 contains 13 residues. V was clipped by 0 bases and J by 4 bases, with 10 bases between them. Looked up from germline, CDR1 is DFQATT and CDR2 is SNEGSKA (reference sequence).

This clonotype was seen a handful of times. The V gene is TRBV10-3, the J gene TRBJ2-3, with D possibly TRBD1 on 6 matching bases. Trimming shortened V by 9 bases and J by 1 base, and 11 bases separated the two germline ends. Germline CDR1 and CDR2: ENHRY and SYGVKD. This CDR3 comprises 13 residues. In DNA, the CDR3 is TGTGCCATTAAAGAGGGGGGCACAGATACGCAGTATTTT. This encodes CAIKEGGTDTQYF.

The rearrangement links TRBV12-3 or TRBV12-4 to TRBJ2-7; 9 bases align to TRBD1. This CDR3 contains 17 residues. Trimming at V came to 4 bases and at J to 0 bases, leaving 10 bases not matched to a gene. In DNA form, the CDR3 reads TGTGCCAGCAGTTCCCGAAACAGGGGGCGAACCTCCTACGAGCAGTACTTC. This encodes CASSSRNRGRTSYEQYF.